The clone carrying this T cell receptor (beta chain) was seen repeatedly, ten times or more. Its specificity is not known. Unique molecular identifiers featured in how the TCRbeta library was prepared. MiXCR was run by TCRdb on the PCR reads, yielding one entry per CDR3 protein. The sample lists approximately 300,000 distinct CDR3 sequences, around a tenth seen once, with about a quarter in the top ten. This entry belongs to a study of T-cell reconstitution after alpha-beta-depleted transplantation in children. Broader study findings: Two months or so post-transplant, alpha-beta T cells reportedly derived from several hundred expanded graft clones.

The CDR3 consists of 15 residues. V gave up 3 bases and J gave up 4 bases, with 10 bases separating them. Specimen: peripheral blood, collected 180 days after TCRalphabeta/CD19-depleted stem cell transplant. The rearrangement joins TRBV12-3 or TRBV12-4 to TRBJ1-6; D remains ambiguous. The TCR sequence derives from a male patient aged 2 to 10 who had a stem cell transplant for chronic granulomatous disease, so the T cells may come from the graft donor. The CDR3: CASSLQETYNSPLHF. In DNA form, the CDR3 reads TGTGCCAGCAGTTTGCAGGAGACTTATAATTCACCCCTCCACTTT.